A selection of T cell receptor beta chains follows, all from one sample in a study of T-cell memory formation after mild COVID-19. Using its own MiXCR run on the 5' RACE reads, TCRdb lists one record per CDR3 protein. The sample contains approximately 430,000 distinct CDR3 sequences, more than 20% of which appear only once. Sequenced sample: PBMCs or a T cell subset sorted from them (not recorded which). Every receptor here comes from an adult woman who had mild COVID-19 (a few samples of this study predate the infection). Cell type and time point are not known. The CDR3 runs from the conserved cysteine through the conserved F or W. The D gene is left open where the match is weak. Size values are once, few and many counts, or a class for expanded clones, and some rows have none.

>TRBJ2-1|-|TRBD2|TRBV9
TGTGCCAGCAGCGTAGGAGATAGCGGGTTGGTAGGCAATGAGCAGTTCTTC
CASSVGDSGLVGNEQFF
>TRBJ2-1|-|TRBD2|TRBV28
TGTGCCAGCAGTTCATCTAGCGGGAGGGCGGGTTACAATGAGCAGTTCTTC
CASSSSSGRAGYNEQFF
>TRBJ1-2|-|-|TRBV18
TGTGCCAGCTCACCAATGGACATTAGTGGCTACACCTTC
CASSPMDISGYTF
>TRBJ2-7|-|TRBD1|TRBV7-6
TGTGCCAGCAGCCCACAGGGGACACCAGCCTACGAGCAGTACTTC
CASSPQGTPAYEQYF
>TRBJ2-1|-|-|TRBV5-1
TGCGACAGCAGCCCCGAGGGACTCGAGCAGTTCTTC
CDSSPEGLEQFF
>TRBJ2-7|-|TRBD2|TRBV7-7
TGTGCTAGCAGGGGGACTAGCGGGAGACAGTACTTC
CASRGTSGRQYF
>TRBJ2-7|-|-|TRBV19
TGTGCCAGTAGTAGGGACGAGGGCACCGGGCAGTACTTC
CASSRDEGTGQYF
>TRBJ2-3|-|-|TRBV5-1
TGCGCCAGCAGCTTGGTTTGGGGTAGCGGCACAGATACGCAGTATTTT
CASSLVWGSGTDTQYF
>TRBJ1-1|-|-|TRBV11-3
TGTGCCAGCAGCCAAGGGGGGAAGAACACTGAAGCTTTCTTT
CASSQGGKNTEAFF
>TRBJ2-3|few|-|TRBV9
TGTGCCAGCAGCGTAGTGGGCGGTAGCACAGATACGCAGTATTTT
CASSVVGGSTDTQYF
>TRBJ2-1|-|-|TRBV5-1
TGCGCCAGCAGCTTAGTCCCAGCAGCAGGATACAATGAGCAGTTCTTC
CASSLVPAAGYNEQFF
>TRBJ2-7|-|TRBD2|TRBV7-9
TGTGCCAGCAGCTTAAGTGCTAGCGGTTACGAGCAGTACTTC
CASSLSASGYEQYF
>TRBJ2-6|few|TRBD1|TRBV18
TGTGCCAGCTCCCCAACCCGGACAGGCTTCACTGGGGCCAACGTCCTGACTTTC
CASSPTRTGFTGANVLTF
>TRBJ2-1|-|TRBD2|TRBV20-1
TGCAGTGCAACTAGCGGGGGGGCCTACAATGAGCAGTTCTTC
CSATSGGAYNEQFF
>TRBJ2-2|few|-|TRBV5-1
TGCGCCAGCAGCTTTTGGAACACCGGGGAGCTGTTTTTT
CASSFWNTGELFF
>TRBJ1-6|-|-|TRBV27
TGTGCCAGCAGTAGGCGGACAGAGAATTCACCCCTCCACTTT
CASSRRTENSPLHF
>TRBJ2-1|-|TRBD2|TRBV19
TGTGCCAGTAGCGGACTAGCAGGGAATGAGCAGTTCTTC
CASSGLAGNEQFF
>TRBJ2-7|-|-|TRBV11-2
TGTGCCAGCAGTTACGGTCGTGAGCAGTACTTC
CASSYGREQYF
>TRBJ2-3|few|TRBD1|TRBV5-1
TGCGCCAGCAGCTGGCAGGGGGCCACAGATACGCAGTATTTT
CASSWQGATDTQYF
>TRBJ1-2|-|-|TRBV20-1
TGCAGTGCTAGTGGGTATGGCTACACCTTC
CSASGYGYTF
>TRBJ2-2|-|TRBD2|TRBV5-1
TGCGCCAGCAGTCGGACTAGCGGGGCAAACACCGGGGAGCTGTCTTTT
CASSRTSGANTGELSF
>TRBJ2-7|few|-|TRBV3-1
TGTGCCAGCAGCCAAGTTACTCACTCCTTGTACTTC
CASSQVTHSLYF
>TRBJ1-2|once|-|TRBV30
TGTGCCTATCGGGACTATGGCTACACCTTC
CAYRDYGYTF
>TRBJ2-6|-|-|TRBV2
TGTGCCAGCAGTGACAGCGACGCCTCTGGGGCCAACGTCCTGACTTTC
CASSDSDASGANVLTF
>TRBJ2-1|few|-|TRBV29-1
TGCAGCGTAGGAAGCGCCCACTACAATGAGCAGTTCTTC
CSVGSAHYNEQFF
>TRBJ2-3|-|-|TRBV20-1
TGCAGTGCTAGAGCGCTCCCGGCGGATACGCAGTATTTT
CSARALPADTQYF
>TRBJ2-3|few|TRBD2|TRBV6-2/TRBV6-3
TGTGCCAGCAGTTCGACTAGCGGGAAAACAGATACGCAGTATTTT
CASSSTSGKTDTQYF
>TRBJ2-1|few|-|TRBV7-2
TGTGCCAGCAGGACTCCTCCGCCCCGCAATGAGCAGTTCTTC
CASRTPPPRNEQFF
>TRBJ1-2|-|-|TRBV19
TGTGCCAGTAGTCTGGACACCAAGTATGGCTACACCTTC
CASSLDTKYGYTF
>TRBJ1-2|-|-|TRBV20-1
TGCAGTGCTAGATTAGCAGGTAGTGGCTACACCTTC
CSARLAGSGYTF
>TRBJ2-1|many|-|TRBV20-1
TGCAGTGCTCCCCGTACCGCAAACGGGGACTACAATGAGCAGTTCTTC
CSAPRTANGDYNEQFF